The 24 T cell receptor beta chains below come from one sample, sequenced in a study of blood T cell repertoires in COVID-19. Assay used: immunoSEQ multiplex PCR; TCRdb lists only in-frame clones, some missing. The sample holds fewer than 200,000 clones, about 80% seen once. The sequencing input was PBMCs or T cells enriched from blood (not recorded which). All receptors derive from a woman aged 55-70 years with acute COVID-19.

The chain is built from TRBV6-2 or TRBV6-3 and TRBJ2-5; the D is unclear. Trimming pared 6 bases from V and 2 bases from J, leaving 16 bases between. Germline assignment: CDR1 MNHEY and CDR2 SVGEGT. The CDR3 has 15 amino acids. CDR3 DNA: TGTGCCAGCAGCCTTTACTTGCGGTTACAAGAGACCCAGTACTTC. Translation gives CASSLYLRLQETQYF.

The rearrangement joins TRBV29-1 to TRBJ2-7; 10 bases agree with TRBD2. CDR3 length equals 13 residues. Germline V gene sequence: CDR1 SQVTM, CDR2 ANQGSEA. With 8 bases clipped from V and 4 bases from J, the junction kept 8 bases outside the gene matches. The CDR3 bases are TGCAGCTTCACAAGCGGGAGGGGATACGAGCAGTACTTC. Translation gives CSFTSGRGYEQYF.

This chain's CDR3 is CASSPSDLSSYEQYV. CDR3 in DNA: TGTGCCAGCAGCCCCAGTGATTTAAGCTCCTACGAGCAGTACGTC. The gene calls are TRBV14 and TRBJ2-7; D ambiguous. Germline assignment: CDR1 SGHDN and CDR2 FVKESK. Deletions cut 4 bases from V and 0 bases from J, with 13 bases between. The CDR3 runs 15 residues.

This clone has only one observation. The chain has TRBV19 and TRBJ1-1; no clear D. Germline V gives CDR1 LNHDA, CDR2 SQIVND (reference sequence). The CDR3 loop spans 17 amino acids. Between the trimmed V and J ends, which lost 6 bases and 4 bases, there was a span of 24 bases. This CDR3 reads CASRPSGRQAGSTEAFF. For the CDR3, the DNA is TGTGCCAGTAGACCGAGCGGACGGCAAGCCGGGAGCACTGAAGCTTTCTTT.

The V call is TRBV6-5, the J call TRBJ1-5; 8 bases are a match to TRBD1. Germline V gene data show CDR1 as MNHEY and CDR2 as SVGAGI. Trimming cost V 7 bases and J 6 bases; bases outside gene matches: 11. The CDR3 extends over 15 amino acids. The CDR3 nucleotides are TGTGCCAGCATGACAGGGGATCGTCAAGGTCAGCCCCAGCATTTT. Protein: CASMTGDRQGQPQHF.

Here the CDR3 DNA reads TGCGCCAGCAGCCAAGAAATAGCGACTAGCGGGGGACAGTTCTTC. It translates to CASSQEIATSGGQFF. The V call is TRBV4-3, the J call TRBJ2-1, with 12 bases identical to TRBD2. Germline CDR1 is LGHNA and CDR2 is YSLEER. This CDR3 has 15 amino acids. Unmatched junction bases numbered 7, after V lost 0 bases and J lost 13 bases.

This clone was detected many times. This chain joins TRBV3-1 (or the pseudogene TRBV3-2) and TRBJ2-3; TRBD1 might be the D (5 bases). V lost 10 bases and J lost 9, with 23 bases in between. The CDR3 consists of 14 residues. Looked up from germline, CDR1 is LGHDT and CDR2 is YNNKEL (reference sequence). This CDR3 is CATRQGFRPNTQYF. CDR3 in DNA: TGTGCCACCAGGCAGGGCTTCCGGCCCAACACGCAGTATTTT.

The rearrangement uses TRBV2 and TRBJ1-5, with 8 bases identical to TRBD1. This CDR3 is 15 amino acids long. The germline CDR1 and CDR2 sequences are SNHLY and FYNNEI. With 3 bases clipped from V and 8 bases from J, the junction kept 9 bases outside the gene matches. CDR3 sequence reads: CASSETRQGPKPQHF. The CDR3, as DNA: TGTGCCAGCAGTGAGACCCGACAGGGGCCAAAGCCCCAGCATTTT.

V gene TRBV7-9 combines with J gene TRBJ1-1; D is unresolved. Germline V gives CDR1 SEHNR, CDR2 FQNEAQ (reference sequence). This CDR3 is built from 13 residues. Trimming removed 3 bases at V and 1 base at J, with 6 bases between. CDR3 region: CASSLTRNTEAFF. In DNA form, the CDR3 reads TGTGCCAGCAGCTTGACAAGGAACACTGAAGCTTTCTTT.

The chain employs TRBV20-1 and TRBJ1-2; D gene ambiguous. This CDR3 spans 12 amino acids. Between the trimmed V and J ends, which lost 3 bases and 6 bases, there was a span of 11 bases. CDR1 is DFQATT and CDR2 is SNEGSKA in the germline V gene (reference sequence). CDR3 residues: CSASTPPDGYTF. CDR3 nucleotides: TGCAGTGCTAGTACCCCCCCGGATGGCTACACCTTC.

CDR3 sequence reads: CASMSTGTEAFF. For the CDR3, the DNA is TGTGCCAGCATGTCAACGGGGACTGAAGCTTTCTTT. The chain has TRBV28 and TRBJ1-1; D is unclear. In germline, CDR1 is MDHEN, CDR2 SYDVKM. The CDR3 consists of 12 residues. Between the trimmed V and J ends, which lost 7 bases and 5 bases, there was a span of 11 bases.

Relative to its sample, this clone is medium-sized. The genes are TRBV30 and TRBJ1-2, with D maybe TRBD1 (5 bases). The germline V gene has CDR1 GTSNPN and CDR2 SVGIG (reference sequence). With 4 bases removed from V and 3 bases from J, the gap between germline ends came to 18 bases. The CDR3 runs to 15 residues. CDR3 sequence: CAWTTPDRFYYGYTF. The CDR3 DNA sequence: TGTGCCTGGACCACTCCTGACAGATTTTACTATGGCTACACCTTC. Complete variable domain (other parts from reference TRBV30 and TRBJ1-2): SQTIHQWPATLVQPVGSPLSLECTVEGTSNPNLYWYRQAAGRGLQLLFYSVGIGQISSEVPQNLSASRPQDRQFILSSKKLLLSDSGFYLCAWTTPDRFYYGYTFGSGTRLTVV.

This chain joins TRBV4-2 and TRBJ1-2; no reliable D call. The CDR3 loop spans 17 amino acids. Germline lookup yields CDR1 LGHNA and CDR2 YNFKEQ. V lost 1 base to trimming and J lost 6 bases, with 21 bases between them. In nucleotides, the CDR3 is TGTGCCAGCAGCCAAGTGGCCGAACTGACCCGGGAGGATGGCTACACCTTC. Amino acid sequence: CASSQVAELTREDGYTF.

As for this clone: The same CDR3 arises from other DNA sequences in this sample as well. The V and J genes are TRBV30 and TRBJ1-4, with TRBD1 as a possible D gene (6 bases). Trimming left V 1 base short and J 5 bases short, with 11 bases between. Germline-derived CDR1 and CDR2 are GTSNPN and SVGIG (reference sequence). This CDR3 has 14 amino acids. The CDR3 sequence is CAWSGQGLNEKLFF. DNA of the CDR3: TGTGCCTGGAGTGGTCAGGGGTTAAATGAAAAACTGTTTTTT.

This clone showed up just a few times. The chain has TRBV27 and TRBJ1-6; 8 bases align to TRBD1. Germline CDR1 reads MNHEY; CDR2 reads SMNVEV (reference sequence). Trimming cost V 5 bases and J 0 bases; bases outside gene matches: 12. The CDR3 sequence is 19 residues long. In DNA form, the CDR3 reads TGTGCCAGCAGTAAGGGTGACGGACAGGGCCCCTCCTATAATTCACCCCTCCACTTT. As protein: CASSKGDGQGPSYNSPLHF.

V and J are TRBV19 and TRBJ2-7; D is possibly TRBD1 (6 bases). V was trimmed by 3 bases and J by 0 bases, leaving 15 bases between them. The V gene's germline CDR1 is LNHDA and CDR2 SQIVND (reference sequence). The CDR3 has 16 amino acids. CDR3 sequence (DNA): TGTGCCAGTAGTATTAGGACAGCGACGAGCTCCTACGAGCAGTACTTC. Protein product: CASSIRTATSSYEQYF. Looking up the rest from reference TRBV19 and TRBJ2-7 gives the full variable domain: DGGITQSPKYLFRKEGQNVTLSCEQNLNHDAMYWYRQDPGQGLRLIYYSQIVNDFQKGDIAEGYSVSREKKESFPLTVTSAQKNPTAFYLCASSIRTATSSYEQYFGPGTRLTVT.

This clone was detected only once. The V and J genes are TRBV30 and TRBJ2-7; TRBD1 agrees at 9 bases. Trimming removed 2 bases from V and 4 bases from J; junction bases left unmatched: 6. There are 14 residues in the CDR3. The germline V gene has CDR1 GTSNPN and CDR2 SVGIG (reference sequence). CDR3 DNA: TGTGCCTGGAGTTCCGGGACAGGGCCTTACGAGCAGTACGTC. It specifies CAWSSGTGPYEQYV.

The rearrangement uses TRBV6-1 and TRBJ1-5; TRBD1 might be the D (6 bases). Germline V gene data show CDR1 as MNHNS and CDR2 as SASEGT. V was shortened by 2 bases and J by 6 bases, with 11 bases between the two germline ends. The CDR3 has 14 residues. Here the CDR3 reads CASSEFEGGQPQHF. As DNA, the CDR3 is TGTGCCAGCAGTGAATTTGAAGGGGGTCAGCCCCAGCATTTT.

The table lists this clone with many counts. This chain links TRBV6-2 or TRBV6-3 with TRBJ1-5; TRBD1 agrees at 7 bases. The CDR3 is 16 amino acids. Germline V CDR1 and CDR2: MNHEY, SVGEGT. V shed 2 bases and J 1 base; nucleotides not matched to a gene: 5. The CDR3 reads CASSYATGYSNQPQHF. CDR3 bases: TGTGCCAGCAGTTACGCGACAGGGTACAGCAATCAGCCCCAGCATTTT.

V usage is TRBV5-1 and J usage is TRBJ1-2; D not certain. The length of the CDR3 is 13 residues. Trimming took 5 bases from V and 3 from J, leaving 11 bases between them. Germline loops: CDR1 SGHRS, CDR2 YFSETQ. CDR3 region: CASRFEQHYGYTF. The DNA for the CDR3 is TGCGCCAGCAGATTCGAACAGCACTATGGCTACACCTTC.

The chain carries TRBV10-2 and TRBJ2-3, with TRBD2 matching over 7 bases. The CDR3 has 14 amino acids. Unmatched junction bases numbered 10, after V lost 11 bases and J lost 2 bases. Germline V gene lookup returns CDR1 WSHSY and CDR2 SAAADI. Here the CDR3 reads CASRLAAYTDTQYF. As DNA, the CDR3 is TGCGCCTCACGGCTAGCGGCCTACACAGATACGCAGTATTTT.

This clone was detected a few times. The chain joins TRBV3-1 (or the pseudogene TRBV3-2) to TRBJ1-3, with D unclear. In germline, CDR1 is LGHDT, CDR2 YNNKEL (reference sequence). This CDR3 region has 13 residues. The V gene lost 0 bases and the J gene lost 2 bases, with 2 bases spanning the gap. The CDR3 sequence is CASSQDTGNTIYF. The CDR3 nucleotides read TGTGCCAGCAGCCAAGATACTGGAAACACCATATATTTT.

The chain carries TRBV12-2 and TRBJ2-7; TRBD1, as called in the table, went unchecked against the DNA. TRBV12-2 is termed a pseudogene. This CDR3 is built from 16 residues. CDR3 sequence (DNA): TGTGCAAGTCGCTCCCGGCCGAGGACAGGGGCTATCGAGCAGTACGTC. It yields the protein CASRSRPRTGAIEQYV.

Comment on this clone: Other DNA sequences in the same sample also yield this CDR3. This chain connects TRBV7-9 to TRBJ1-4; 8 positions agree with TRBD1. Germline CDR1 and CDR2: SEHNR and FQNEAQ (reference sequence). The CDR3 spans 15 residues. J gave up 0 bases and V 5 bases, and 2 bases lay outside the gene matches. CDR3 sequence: CASSPGQATNEKLFF. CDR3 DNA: TGTGCCAGCAGCCCGGGACAGGCAACTAATGAAAAACTGTTTTTT. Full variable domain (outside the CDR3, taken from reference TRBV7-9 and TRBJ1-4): DTGVSQNPRHKITKRGQNVTFRCDPISEHNRLYWYRQTLGQGPEFLTYFQNEAQLEKSRLLSDRFSAERPKGSFSTLEIQRTEQGDSAMYLCASSPGQATNEKLFFGSGTQLSVL.